This is a list of T cell receptor beta chains from one sample in a study of shared clonotypes between healthy human individuals. The repertoire was sequenced with immunoSEQ multiplex PCR; TCRdb's copy has only in-frame clones and lacks some. The table records a few hundred thousand clones, 75% to 80% of them present only once. The sequencing input was PBMCs. The receptors come from a woman aged 40 to 50 in good health. Some clones in this sample may be carry-over from other donors' samples. The CDR3 runs from the conserved cysteine through the conserved F or W. A D gene is named only where the DNA matches it firmly. Size tells how often a clone was seen (once, few, many) or the class of an expanded clone, and some rows leave it out.

abundance	v_gene	d_gene	j_gene	CDR3aa	CDR3nt
.	TRBV18	.	TRBJ1-5	CASSPKGGQGNQPQHF	TGTGCCAGCTCACCCAAGGGGGGGCAGGGCAATCAGCCCCAGCATTTT
.	TRBV5-1	.	TRBJ1-1	CASSSGTTNTEAFF	TGCGCCAGCAGCTCCGGGACAACTAACACTGAAGCTTTCTTT
once	TRBV11-2	.	TRBJ2-1	CASSLAGTYNEQFF	TGTGCCAGCAGCTTGGCGGGGACTTACAATGAGCAGTTCTTC
.	TRBV7-8	.	TRBJ2-2	CASSAQRYGELFF	TGTGCCAGCAGCGCACAGAGGTACGGGGAGCTGTTTTTT
.	TRBV7-9	TRBD2	TRBJ2-2	CASSPYATSGKNTGELFF	TGTGCCAGCAGCCCGTACGCTACTAGCGGGAAGAACACCGGGGAGCTGTTTTTT
few	TRBV4-1	TRBD1	TRBJ2-5	CASSHTPTGGDGLPQYF	TGCGCCAGCAGCCACACCCCGACAGGGGGAGATGGATTGCCCCAGTACTTC
.	TRBV13	.	TRBJ1-2	CASSLVQGFYGYTF	TGTGCCAGCAGCTTAGTTCAGGGGTTCTATGGCTACACCTTC
.	TRBV9	.	TRBJ1-3	CASSVDGNTIYF	TGTGCCAGCAGCGTAGATGGAAACACCATATATTTT
.	TRBV6-6	.	TRBJ1-1	CASTSRGTATEAFF	TGTGCCAGCACCTCGAGGGGGACGGCGACTGAAGCTTTCTTT
.	TRBV2	.	TRBJ1-5	CASSVVGSYSNQPQHF	TGTGCCAGCAGTGTAGTAGGCTCATATAGCAATCAGCCCCAGCATTTT
.	TRBV6-6	.	TRBJ1-5	CASIGGHSNQPQHF	TGTGCCAGCATAGGGGGTCATAGCAATCAGCCCCAGCATTTT
.	TRBV27	.	TRBJ1-5	CASRGNNQPQHF	TGTGCCAGCAGGGGCAACAATCAGCCCCAGCATTTT
.	TRBV6-1	.	TRBJ2-7	CASSEAHGRAGYEQYF	TGTGCCAGCAGTGAAGCGCACGGCAGGGCGGGCTACGAGCAGTACTTC
once	TRBV30	.	TRBJ1-3	CAWPNPSGNPGNTIYF	TGTGCCTGGCCTAACCCAAGCGGCAACCCTGGAAACACCATATATTTT
few	TRBV30	.	TRBJ2-5	CAWNRLEETQYF	TGTGCCTGGAACAGGCTGGAAGAGACCCAGTACTTC
.	TRBV7-3	.	TRBJ2-5	CASSLTASLRETQYF	TGTGCCAGCAGCTTAACGGCCAGCCTCCGCGAGACCCAGTACTTC
.	TRBV5-8	.	TRBJ2-3	CASSLPSWARGDTQYF	TGTGCCAGCAGCTTGCCTAGCTGGGCTCGGGGTGATACGCAGTATTTT
.	TRBV12-1	.	TRBJ2-3	CASSVRQGGGADTQYF	TGTGCCAGCAGCGTTCGACAGGGAGGGGGGGCAGATACGCAGTATTTT
once	TRBV6-6	.	TRBJ1-4	CASKVDGGTNEKLFF	TGTGCCAGCAAGGTTGACGGGGGGACTAATGAAAAACTGTTTTTT
.	TRBV6-1	.	TRBJ1-2	CASSEGGEIYGYTF	TGTGCCAGCAGTGAAGGGGGAGAAATATATGGCTACACCTTC
.	TRBV18	TRBD1	TRBJ1-1	CASSPGQDTEAFF	TGTGCCAGCTCACCTGGACAGGACACTGAAGCTTTCTTT
.	TRBV5-4	.	TRBJ2-3	CASSFGRGTDTQYF	TGTGCCAGCAGCTTCGGACGGGGCACAGATACGCAGTATTTT